A selection of T cell receptor beta chains follows, all from one sample in a study of T cells after yellow fever vaccination. TCRdb recomputed calls from the 5' RACE reads with MiXCR, one row per CDR3 protein. This table holds 400,000 to 450,000 distinct CDR3 sequences, around 20% found once. This specimen was PBMCs, taken before the yellow fever booster vaccination. These receptors originate from a man aged 18 to 35 who received the YFV17D yellow fever vaccine. Both conserved end residues are part of each CDR3. The order of the fields is J gene, clone size, V gene, D gene, CDR3 DNA, CDR3 protein. The D gene is left open where the match is weak. Where a row states a size, it is once, few, many or the class of an expanded clone; other rows omit it.

j_call: TRBJ2-3
clone_size: .
v_call: TRBV7-9
d_call: TRBD1
cdr3_nt: TGTGCCAGCAGCTTAGGGACAGGGGAGATGACAGATACGCAGTATTTT
cdr3_aa: CASSLGTGEMTDTQYF

j_call: TRBJ1-1
clone_size: few
v_call: TRBV10-2
d_call: .
cdr3_nt: TGCGCCAGCATAACGGACGCGGGGGGAGCTTTCTTT
cdr3_aa: CASITDAGGAFF

j_call: TRBJ1-1
clone_size: .
v_call: TRBV4-1
d_call: TRBD1
cdr3_nt: TGCGCCAGCAGCCACCAGGGGGATGGAACTGAAGCTTTCTTT
cdr3_aa: CASSHQGDGTEAFF

j_call: TRBJ2-5
clone_size: few
v_call: TRBV9
d_call: .
cdr3_nt: TGTGCCAGCAGCGGAGATGCCGGGACAAGGGGGGAGACCCAGTACTTC
cdr3_aa: CASSGDAGTRGETQYF

j_call: TRBJ1-2
clone_size: many
v_call: TRBV12-3/TRBV12-4
d_call: .
cdr3_nt: TGTGCCAGCAGTTTTAGCCCGGTGGTCTATGGCTACACCTTC
cdr3_aa: CASSFSPVVYGYTF

j_call: TRBJ1-6
clone_size: few
v_call: TRBV5-1
d_call: .
cdr3_nt: TGCGCCAGCAGCCGGGGGGTCCGGGACTTGTCTATCCACCCCAATTCACCCCTCCACTTT
cdr3_aa: CASSRGVRDLSIHPNSPLHF

j_call: TRBJ2-5
clone_size: few
v_call: TRBV29-1
d_call: TRBD1
cdr3_nt: TGCAGCCAAACCAGGGGGACAGAAGAGACCCAGTACTTC
cdr3_aa: CSQTRGTEETQYF

j_call: TRBJ1-3
clone_size: many
v_call: TRBV4-3
d_call: .
cdr3_nt: TGCGCCAGCAGCCAAGATCGGGGAAACACCATATATTTT
cdr3_aa: CASSQDRGNTIYF

j_call: TRBJ2-1
clone_size: .
v_call: TRBV4-1
d_call: .
cdr3_nt: TGCGCCAGCAGCCATCCCGACTGGGGCGATGAGCAGTTCTTC
cdr3_aa: CASSHPDWGDEQFF

j_call: TRBJ1-5
clone_size: .
v_call: TRBV12-3/TRBV12-4
d_call: TRBD1
cdr3_nt: TGTGCCAGCTGCCAAGGGACAGGGGAGGTTATTGGCAATCAGCCCCAGCATTTT
cdr3_aa: CASCQGTGEVIGNQPQHF

j_call: TRBJ1-2
clone_size: few
v_call: TRBV4-3
d_call: .
cdr3_nt: TGCGCCAGCAGCCAAGAGCCGGGGCCCTATGGCTACACCTTC
cdr3_aa: CASSQEPGPYGYTF

j_call: TRBJ2-3
clone_size: few
v_call: TRBV5-1
d_call: .
cdr3_nt: TGCGCCAGCAGCCCCCGGAGCGGGGATACGCAGTATTTT
cdr3_aa: CASSPRSGDTQYF

j_call: TRBJ2-1
clone_size: .
v_call: TRBV12-3/TRBV12-4
d_call: TRBD2
cdr3_nt: TGTGCCAGCAGCGACGGGACTAGCGTATACAATGAGCAGTTCTTC
cdr3_aa: CASSDGTSVYNEQFF

j_call: TRBJ2-5
clone_size: few
v_call: TRBV10-2
d_call: .
cdr3_nt: TGCGCCTCCCGTTGGGGAAAAGAGACCCAGTACTTC
cdr3_aa: CASRWGKETQYF

j_call: TRBJ2-2
clone_size: few
v_call: TRBV4-3
d_call: TRBD1
cdr3_nt: TGCGCCAGCAGCCAACTGGACAGGGGGCGCAACGGGGAGCTGTTTTTT
cdr3_aa: CASSQLDRGRNGELFF

j_call: TRBJ1-2
clone_size: .
v_call: TRBV28
d_call: .
cdr3_nt: TGTGCCAGCAGCTTAAGCCCCGGGACCTGGGGCTACACCTTC
cdr3_aa: CASSLSPGTWGYTF

j_call: TRBJ1-1
clone_size: .
v_call: TRBV11-2
d_call: .
cdr3_nt: TGTGCCAGCAGCTACACACTCCCGCTGTCAAGTATACCGAACACTGAAGCTTTCTTT
cdr3_aa: CASSYTLPLSSIPNTEAFF

j_call: TRBJ1-1
clone_size: few
v_call: TRBV5-1
d_call: TRBD1
cdr3_nt: TGCGCCAGCAGGGAACAGGGGGCTACCGGTAACACTGAAGCTTTCTTT
cdr3_aa: CASREQGATGNTEAFF

j_call: TRBJ2-1
clone_size: few
v_call: TRBV5-5
d_call: .
cdr3_nt: TGTGCCAGCAGCTTAGATTTGGGACTGCGATGGTTGGAGCAGTTCTTC
cdr3_aa: CASSLDLGLRWLEQFF

j_call: TRBJ2-2
clone_size: .
v_call: TRBV6-5
d_call: TRBD1
cdr3_nt: TGTGCCAGCAGTAGACGACAGGGGTACACCGGGGAGCTGTTTTTT
cdr3_aa: CASSRRQGYTGELFF

j_call: TRBJ2-1
clone_size: few
v_call: TRBV7-8
d_call: .
cdr3_nt: TGTGCCAGCAGCTTGGGGGGGCTTTCGGGTGAGCAGTTCTTC
cdr3_aa: CASSLGGLSGEQFF

j_call: TRBJ2-4
clone_size: few
v_call: TRBV9
d_call: TRBD2
cdr3_nt: TGTGCCAGCAGCTCCGGGACTAGCGGGGCCCGGAACATTCAGTACTTC
cdr3_aa: CASSSGTSGARNIQYF

j_call: TRBJ2-3
clone_size: .
v_call: TRBV7-2
d_call: .
cdr3_nt: TGTGCCAGCAGCTTAGAAATTGGGGGACGCAGCACAGATACGCAGTATTTT
cdr3_aa: CASSLEIGGRSTDTQYF

j_call: TRBJ1-1
clone_size: few
v_call: TRBV7-2
d_call: .
cdr3_nt: TGTGCCAGCAGCTTTAACAGATTGAACACTGAAGCTTTCTTT
cdr3_aa: CASSFNRLNTEAFF

j_call: TRBJ1-6
clone_size: .
v_call: TRBV7-2
d_call: .
cdr3_nt: TGTGCCAGCAGCTTAGTGGGCAGGGCGAAGAATTCACCCCTCCACTTT
cdr3_aa: CASSLVGRAKNSPLHF

j_call: TRBJ1-5
clone_size: .
v_call: TRBV6-1
d_call: .
cdr3_nt: TGTGCCAGCAGTGAAGCGAAAGTTTTTACTAATCAGCCCCAGCATTTT
cdr3_aa: CASSEAKVFTNQPQHF

j_call: TRBJ1-1
clone_size: .
v_call: TRBV5-1
d_call: .
cdr3_nt: TGCGCCAGCACCCCGGGACGGGTGAACACTGAAGCTTTCTTT
cdr3_aa: CASTPGRVNTEAFF

j_call: TRBJ2-3
clone_size: few
v_call: TRBV9
d_call: TRBD2
cdr3_nt: TGTGCCAGCAGCGTAGTAAGCGGGGGGGCCGCAGATACGCAGTATTTT
cdr3_aa: CASSVVSGGAADTQYF

j_call: TRBJ2-3
clone_size: .
v_call: TRBV5-1
d_call: TRBD2
cdr3_nt: TGCGCCAGCAGCGGCGGGGGGAGTCGGCAGACAGATACGCAGTATTTT
cdr3_aa: CASSGGGSRQTDTQYF

j_call: TRBJ1-1
clone_size: .
v_call: TRBV6-5
d_call: .
cdr3_nt: TGTGCCAGCAGTTACTATGACGGGAATATGAACACTGAAGCTTTCTTT
cdr3_aa: CASSYYDGNMNTEAFF

j_call: TRBJ1-3
clone_size: .
v_call: TRBV20-1
d_call: .
cdr3_nt: TGCAGTGCTAGAGATAGAATGGGGCAGCAAAACACCATATATTTT
cdr3_aa: CSARDRMGQQNTIYF

j_call: TRBJ1-1
clone_size: few
v_call: TRBV7-2
d_call: .
cdr3_nt: TGTGCCAGCAGCTTAATGGGAGCCGGCACTGAAGCTTTCTTT
cdr3_aa: CASSLMGAGTEAFF

j_call: TRBJ2-1
clone_size: few
v_call: TRBV5-1
d_call: TRBD1
cdr3_nt: TGCGCCAGCAGCCTCCCTCGGGGACAGGGGAAAATGGAGCAGTTCTTC
cdr3_aa: CASSLPRGQGKMEQFF

j_call: TRBJ1-1
clone_size: .
v_call: TRBV20-1
d_call: .
cdr3_nt: TGCAGTGCTAGAGATTCGGGGACGTACTACCCGAACACTGAAGCTTTCTTT
cdr3_aa: CSARDSGTYYPNTEAFF

j_call: TRBJ2-1
clone_size: once
v_call: TRBV19
d_call: TRBD1
cdr3_nt: TGTGCCAGTAGTTTCCCGACAGGGAGAGGTTCCTACAATGAGCAGTTCTTC
cdr3_aa: CASSFPTGRGSYNEQFF

j_call: TRBJ2-5
clone_size: few
v_call: TRBV6-5
d_call: .
cdr3_nt: TGTGCCAGCACCGCCCCGACGGGCTCACAAGAGACCCAGTACTTC
cdr3_aa: CASTAPTGSQETQYF

j_call: TRBJ2-3
clone_size: .
v_call: TRBV6-2/TRBV6-3
d_call: .
cdr3_nt: TGTGCCAGCATCTGGGGGGAAACCACAGATACGCAGTATTTT
cdr3_aa: CASIWGETTDTQYF

j_call: TRBJ1-5
clone_size: few
v_call: TRBV6-2/TRBV6-3
d_call: .
cdr3_nt: TGTGCCAGCACGCGGCAAGGTAATCAGCCCCAGCATTTT
cdr3_aa: CASTRQGNQPQHF

j_call: TRBJ2-5
clone_size: .
v_call: TRBV4-3
d_call: TRBD1
cdr3_nt: TGCGCCAGCAGCCAGCTAGGGACAGGGTGGGAAGGGACCCAGTACTTC
cdr3_aa: CASSQLGTGWEGTQYF

j_call: TRBJ1-5
clone_size: .
v_call: TRBV27
d_call: TRBD1
cdr3_nt: TGTGCCAGCAGGTCCCAGGGGGCTCGACAGCCCCAGCATTTT
cdr3_aa: CASRSQGARQPQHF

j_call: TRBJ2-2
clone_size: .
v_call: TRBV5-5
d_call: TRBD2
cdr3_nt: TGTGCCAGCAGCCCGCAGGGAGGGGACCTAACCGGGGAGCTGTTTTTT
cdr3_aa: CASSPQGGDLTGELFF

j_call: TRBJ2-5
clone_size: .
v_call: TRBV4-1
d_call: .
cdr3_nt: TGCGCCAGCAGCCATTACCAGGGTTATTCGGAGACCCAGTACTTC
cdr3_aa: CASSHYQGYSETQYF

j_call: TRBJ2-3
clone_size: .
v_call: TRBV20-1
d_call: .
cdr3_nt: TGCAGTGCTAGAGATCCCACCAGCACAGATACGCAGTATTTT
cdr3_aa: CSARDPTSTDTQYF

j_call: TRBJ2-5
clone_size: few
v_call: TRBV5-1
d_call: .
cdr3_nt: TGCGCCAGCAGCTTGGGGTGGACCCAAGAGACCCAGTACTTC
cdr3_aa: CASSLGWTQETQYF

j_call: TRBJ2-5
clone_size: .
v_call: TRBV3-1
d_call: .
cdr3_nt: TGTGCCAGCAGGAAGCAAGAGGGACGTATGCAAGAGACCCAGTACTTC
cdr3_aa: CASRKQEGRMQETQYF

j_call: TRBJ1-1
clone_size: once
v_call: TRBV18
d_call: .
cdr3_nt: TGTGCCAGCTCCCTGCGGGGGAGGCCCACTGAAGCTTTCTTT
cdr3_aa: CASSLRGRPTEAFF

j_call: TRBJ2-1
clone_size: few
v_call: TRBV6-2/TRBV6-3
d_call: TRBD2
cdr3_nt: TGTGCCAGCAGTTTGGTCGCGGGGGGCCCTGGGGATGAGCAGTTCTTC
cdr3_aa: CASSLVAGGPGDEQFF

j_call: TRBJ2-2
clone_size: few
v_call: TRBV7-3
d_call: .
cdr3_nt: TGTGCCAGCAGCTTAAGCCCCGATAAGACGAACACCGGGGAGCTGTTTTTT
cdr3_aa: CASSLSPDKTNTGELFF

j_call: TRBJ2-2
clone_size: .
v_call: TRBV12-3/TRBV12-4
d_call: .
cdr3_nt: TGTGCCAGCAGTTTAGACAGCAGCACCGGGGAGCTGTTTTTT
cdr3_aa: CASSLDSSTGELFF

j_call: TRBJ2-3
clone_size: few
v_call: TRBV6-5
d_call: TRBD2
cdr3_nt: TGTGCCAGCAGACCCAGCGGGGGTATTAGCACAGATACGCAGTATTTT
cdr3_aa: CASRPSGGISTDTQYF

j_call: TRBJ2-7
clone_size: few
v_call: TRBV7-2
d_call: .
cdr3_nt: TGTGCCAGCAGCTTAACGGGGATTAACAACTACGAGCAGTACTTC
cdr3_aa: CASSLTGINNYEQYF

j_call: TRBJ1-2
clone_size: .
v_call: TRBV4-3
d_call: .
cdr3_nt: TGCGCCAGCAGCCAAGACGCTCTTGGACAGGGCTACACCTTC
cdr3_aa: CASSQDALGQGYTF

j_call: TRBJ2-5
clone_size: few
v_call: TRBV11-2
d_call: .
cdr3_nt: TGTGCCAGCAGTCCAATCGGAGTGGGGCTTAGACAAGAGACCCAGTACTTC
cdr3_aa: CASSPIGVGLRQETQYF

j_call: TRBJ1-5
clone_size: .
v_call: TRBV6-5
d_call: .
cdr3_nt: TGTGCCAGCAGTTACACGGGGGTCAATCAGCCCCAGCATTTT
cdr3_aa: CASSYTGVNQPQHF

j_call: TRBJ1-2
clone_size: .
v_call: TRBV4-2
d_call: .
cdr3_nt: TGTGCCAGCAGCCAAGATGGAACGCGGGGGCATTCGGGCTACACCTTC
cdr3_aa: CASSQDGTRGHSGYTF